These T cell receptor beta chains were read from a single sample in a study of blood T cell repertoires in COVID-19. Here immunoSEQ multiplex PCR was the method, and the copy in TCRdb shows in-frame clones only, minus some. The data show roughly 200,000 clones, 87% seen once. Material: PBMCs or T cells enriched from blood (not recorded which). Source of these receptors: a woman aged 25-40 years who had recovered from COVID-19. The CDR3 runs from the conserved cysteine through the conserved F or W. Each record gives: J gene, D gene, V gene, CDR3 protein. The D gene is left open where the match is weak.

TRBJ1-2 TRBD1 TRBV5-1 CASSFETGDGPYGYTF
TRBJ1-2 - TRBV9 CASSVGHRETNYGYTF
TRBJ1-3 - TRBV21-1 CASSIQGPGNTIYF
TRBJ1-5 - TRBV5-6 CASSLGAGVSNQPQHF
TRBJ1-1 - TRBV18 CASSPQVNTEAFF
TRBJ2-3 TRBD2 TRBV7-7 CATGRYSGGQLDTQYF
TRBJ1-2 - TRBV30 CAWSALQDKNYGYTF
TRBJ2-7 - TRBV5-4 CASSPHNSYEQYF
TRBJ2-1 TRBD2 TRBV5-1 CASSLNSGDNEQFF
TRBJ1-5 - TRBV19 CASTPGEGRSNQPQHF
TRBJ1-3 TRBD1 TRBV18 CASSPQHSGQGNTIYF
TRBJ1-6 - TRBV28 CASCPGSSGSPLHF
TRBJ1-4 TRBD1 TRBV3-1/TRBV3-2 CASSPTGTGAPNEKLFF
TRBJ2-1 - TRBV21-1 CASSPRSPLGGASYNEQFF
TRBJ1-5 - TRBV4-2 CASSQERGQPQHF
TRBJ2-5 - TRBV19 CASSMYNKETQYF
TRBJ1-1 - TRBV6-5 CASSSVSGSNTEAFF
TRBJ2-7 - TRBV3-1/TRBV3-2 CASSQEDWAQSYEQYF
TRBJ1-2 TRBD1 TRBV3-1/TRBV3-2 CASSPSGTGQGYTF
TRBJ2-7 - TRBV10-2 CASSERAGSRHEQYF
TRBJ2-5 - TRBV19 CASSMAGVLETQYF
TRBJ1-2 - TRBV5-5 CASSPGGGNYGYTF
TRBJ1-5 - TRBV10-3 CAISESAGNQPQHF
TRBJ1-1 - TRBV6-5 CATTIGPDSEAFF
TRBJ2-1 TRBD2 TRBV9 CASSSLGLAADNEQFF
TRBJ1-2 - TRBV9 CASSVALQEYGYTF
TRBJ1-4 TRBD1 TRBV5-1 CASSSSGQGTNEKLFF
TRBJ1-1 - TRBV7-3 CASSFSLNGGEAFF
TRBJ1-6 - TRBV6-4 CASSGQAGSPLHF
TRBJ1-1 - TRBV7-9 CASRLTDIRNTEAFF
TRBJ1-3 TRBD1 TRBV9 CASSSTGVAGNTIYF
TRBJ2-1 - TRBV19 CASSIGLSSYNEQFF
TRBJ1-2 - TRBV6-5 CASSYSGGREDGYTF
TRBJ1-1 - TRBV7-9 CASSQQRGSEAFF
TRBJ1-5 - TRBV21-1 CASSKCHRGNNQPQHF
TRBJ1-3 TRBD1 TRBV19 CASQGARGYGNTIYF